This passage covers 19 T cell receptor beta chains from one sample sequenced in a study of human CD4 T cells and Enterobacteriaceae. Memory CD4+ T cells were sorted as all CD4+ cells except CD45RA+CCR7+CD95- naive cells, over 95% pure. Here immunoSEQ multiplex PCR was the method, and the copy in TCRdb shows in-frame clones only, minus some. The sample has 25,000 to 30,000 clones, roughly four fifths seen once. The sequencing input was memory CD4+ T cells from blood. All receptors derive from a human donor in good health.

The rearrangement joins TRBV15 to TRBJ2-2; 7 nucleotides agree with TRBD2. Looked up from germline, CDR1 is LNHNV and CDR2 is YYDKDF (reference sequence). J was trimmed by 0 bases and V by 0 bases; bases with no gene match: 7. The CDR3 runs 18 residues. The DNA for the CDR3 is TGTGCCACCAGCAGAGATGTAGCTAGCGGAGCGAACACCGGGGAGCTGTTTTTT. Encoded protein: CATSRDVASGANTGELFF.

The gene calls are TRBV5-4 and TRBJ2-3; the D gene could be TRBD1 or TRBD2 (5 bases each). Trimming took 4 bases from V and 2 from J, leaving 14 bases between them. CDR1 is SGHNT and CDR2 is YYREEE in the germline V gene (reference sequence). This CDR3 spans 15 amino acids. The DNA of the CDR3 is TGTGCCAGCAGCCCTGGGGCGGACTTCACAGATACGCAGTATTTT. It is translated as CASSPGADFTDTQYF.

The chain recombines TRBV6-1 with TRBJ1-2, with 7 nucleotides matching TRBD1. The length of the CDR3 is 13 residues. V trimming: 7 bases; J trimming: 7 bases; junction bases outside the gene matches: 9. The V gene's germline CDR1 is MNHNS and CDR2 SASEGT. In DNA form, the CDR3 reads TGTGCCAGCACCGAGGGGTACAGGGGTGGCTACACCTTC. Protein: CASTEGYRGGYTF.

The rearrangement links TRBV6-1 to TRBJ1-1; D call uncertain. V was shortened by 1 base and J by 9 bases, with 9 bases between the two germline ends. This CDR3 spans 12 amino acids. CDR1 is MNHNS and CDR2 is SASEGT in the germline V gene. The CDR3 here is CASSEGVLQAFF. The DNA for the CDR3 is TGTGCCAGCAGTGAAGGTGTCCTCCAAGCTTTCTTT.

The rearrangement joins TRBV2 to TRBJ2-3; no reliable D call. The length of the CDR3 is 11 residues. Trimming took off 6 bases at V and 3 bases at J, with 4 bases between the two ends. Per the germline V gene, CDR1 is SNHLY and CDR2 is FYNNEI. The CDR3 nucleotides read TGTGCCAGCAGCAGGACAGATACGCAGTATTTT. Protein sequence: CASSRTDTQYF.

CDR3 DNA: TGTGCCTGGAGTGTACCCCCTAGAGGGCAGCCCCAGCATTTT. As protein: CAWSVPPRGQPQHF. The chain joins TRBV30 to TRBJ1-5; no reliable D call. Germline CDR1 is GTSNPN and CDR2 is SVGIG (reference sequence). V gave up 0 bases and J gave up 7 bases, with 13 bases separating them. The CDR3 contains 14 residues.

This clone was counted only a few times. The chain recombines TRBV25-1 with TRBJ2-7; 7 nucleotides match TRBD1. The CDR3 is made up of 14 amino acids. The junction had 5 bases not matched to a gene; V was cut back by 6 bases and J by 0 bases. Germline loops: CDR1 MGHDK, CDR2 SYGVNS. CDR3: CASSVGQSSYEQYF. The DNA for the CDR3 is TGTGCCAGCAGCGTGGGACAGAGCTCCTACGAGCAGTACTTC.

This clone was seen once. CDR3 in DNA: TGCGCCAGCAGCGGCGGGAGGGCCTGGGACAATGAGCAGTTCTTC. As protein: CASSGGRAWDNEQFF. The J gene is TRBJ2-1, the V gene TRBV5-1, with 9 bases matching TRBD2. This CDR3 has 15 amino acids. V lost 4 bases to trimming and J lost 5 bases; unmatched junction nucleotides: 7. Looked up from germline, CDR1 is SGHRS and CDR2 is YFSETQ.

The chain is built from TRBV11-2 and TRBJ1-2; D unresolved. The germline V and J ends were trimmed by 5 bases and 5 bases, with 15 bases remaining between them. The CDR3 length is 14 residues. CDR1 and CDR2 (germline): SGHAT, FQNNGV. DNA for the CDR3: TGTGCCAGCAGCAATTTCGGAGGGCGGTATGGCTACACCTTC. This encodes CASSNFGGRYGYTF. Supplemented by reference TRBV11-2 and TRBJ1-2, the full variable domain reads EAGVAQSPRYKIIEKRQSVAFWCNPISGHATLYWYQQILGQGPKLLIQFQNNGVVDDSQLPKDRFSAERLKGVDSTLKIQPAKLEDSAVYLCASSNFGGRYGYTFGSGTRLTVV.

The V and J genes are TRBV7-9 and TRBJ2-7, with TRBD2 identical over 8 bases. Germline V gene lookup returns CDR1 SEHNR and CDR2 FQNEAQ (reference sequence). Germline trimming cut 4 bases from V and 7 bases from J; bases unmatched to any gene: 9. This CDR3 spans 14 amino acids. The DNA of the CDR3 is TGTGCCAGCAGCTCGGGACTAGGGAGGGTGGAGCAGTACTTC. This encodes CASSSGLGRVEQYF. Drawing the rest from reference TRBV7-9 and TRBJ2-7, the complete variable domain is DTGVSQNPRHKITKRGQNVTFRCDPISEHNRLYWYRQTLGQGPEFLTYFQNEAQLEKSRLLSDRFSAERPKGSFSTLEIQRTEQGDSAMYLCASSSGLGRVEQYFGPGTRLTVT.

The genes are TRBV19 and TRBJ2-1, with a possible D match to TRBD2 (7 bases). Germline V gene sequence: CDR1 LNHDA, CDR2 SQIVND (reference sequence). This CDR3 region has 14 residues. Trimming cost V 3 bases and J 10 bases, with 16 bases left between them. The chain's CDR3 is CASSMGIRGGEQFF. CDR3 sequence (DNA): TGTGCCAGTAGTATGGGGATCAGGGGAGGGGAGCAGTTCTTC.

The chain carries TRBV27 and TRBJ2-3, with D possibly TRBD2 on 6 matching bases. The CDR3 is 15 amino acids. The germline gives CDR1 MNHEY, CDR2 SMNVEV (reference sequence). The V gene lost 0 bases and the J gene lost 8 bases, with 15 bases spanning the gap. CDR3 DNA: TGTGCCAGCAGTTTATCCGGGACTGCCGAGATTACGCAGTATTTT. This encodes CASSLSGTAEITQYF.

The gene calls are TRBV13 and TRBJ2-7; D is ambiguous. The CDR3 totals 11 residues. V dropped 2 bases and J dropped 8 bases, with 7 bases sitting between them. CDR1 is PRHDT and CDR2 is FYEKMQ in the germline V gene (reference sequence). As DNA, the CDR3 is TGTGCCAGCAGCTTAAGTGGGAAGCAGTACTTC. Protein sequence: CASSLSGKQYF.

The chain carries TRBV15 and TRBJ2-7; D unresolved. The CDR3 has 13 amino acids. Germline loops: CDR1 LNHNV, CDR2 YYDKDF (reference sequence). V gave up 0 bases and J gave up 3 bases, with 6 bases separating them. The CDR3 here is CATSRDLRYEQYF. CDR3 nucleotide sequence: TGTGCCACCAGCAGAGATCTGCGCTACGAGCAGTACTTC.

This rearrangement joins TRBV30 to TRBJ1-1; TRBD1 might be the D (5 bases). Germline assignment: CDR1 GTSNPN and CDR2 SVGIG (reference sequence). The ends were cut back, 4 bases at V and 4 bases at J, with 13 bases in the middle. CDR3 length: 13 residues. CDR3 nucleotide sequence: TGTGCCTGGATGTCAGGGTTTGGCACTGAAGCTTTCTTT. Its translation: CAWMSGFGTEAFF.

The gene calls are TRBV5-5 and TRBJ1-1; TRBD1 might be the D (5 bases). Trimming shortened V by 4 bases and J by 4 bases, and 17 bases separated the two germline ends. Germline lookup yields CDR1 SGHKS and CDR2 YYEKEE (reference sequence). This CDR3 comprises 15 residues. CDR3 protein: CASSPVLSGGTEAFF. DNA of the CDR3: TGTGCCAGCAGCCCCGTATTAAGTGGGGGCACTGAAGCTTTCTTT. Based on the CDR3 plus reference TRBV5-5 and TRBJ1-1, the full variable domain is DAGVTQSPTHLIKTRGQQVTLRCSPISGHKSVSWYQQVLGQGPQFIFQYYEKEERGRGNFPDRFSARQFPNYSSELNVNALLLGDSALYLCASSPVLSGGTEAFFGQGTRLTVV.

This clone came up once. The chain carries TRBV30 and TRBJ1-4; no definite D call. Trimming left V 2 bases short and J 8 bases short, with 6 bases between. CDR3 length: 11 residues. CDR1 GTSNPN and CDR2 SVGIG come from the germline V gene (reference sequence). In nucleotides, the CDR3 is TGTGCCTGGAGTTCTTGGGAAAAACTGTTTTTT. Translated: CAWSSWEKLFF.

V is TRBV18 and J is TRBJ2-7, with D perhaps given as TRBD1 or TRBD2 (5 bases each). V was cut by 1 base and J by 2 bases, with 9 bases left in between. Germline loops: CDR1 KGHSH, CDR2 LQKENI. The CDR3 is made up of 14 amino acids. The CDR3 DNA reads TGTGCCAGCTCACCACGGCAGGGACCCTACGAGCAGTACTTC. Translated: CASSPRQGPYEQYF.

The rearrangement joins TRBV5-1 to TRBJ2-7; D not resolved. Germline V gives CDR1 SGHRS, CDR2 YFSETQ. Trimming took off 5 bases at V and 3 bases at J, with 6 bases between the two ends. The CDR3 is 11 amino acids. The CDR3 region has the DNA TGCGCCAGCAGGGATTTCTACGAGCAGTACTTC. It codes for CASRDFYEQYF.